What follows describes a single TCR beta chain. RNA amounts of about 0.5 to 1 ug underwent reverse transcription with random hexamers. TCRdb reprocessed the immunoSEQ multiplex PCR reads via MiXCR and lists one record per CDR3 protein. Here the sample spans about 120,000 distinct CDR3 sequences, around 95% being singletons. This entry belongs to a study of CD8 T cells in Susac syndrome. V lost 3 bases and J lost 4, with 15 bases in between. This CDR3 is built from 15 residues. Germline lookup yields CDR1 MDHEN and CDR2 SYDVKM. The chain has TRBV28 and TRBJ1-2, with D uncertain. Sequencing was done on a sample of CD4+ T cells from PBMCs. This TCR came from a human donor in good health. CDR3 sequence (DNA): TGTGCCAGCAGTTTGTTGGAGAAGGCAGGCTATGGCTACACCTTC. Translated, it gives CASSLLEKAGYGYTF.